These 26 T cell receptor beta chains came from one sample sequenced in a study of cytomegalovirus exposure and HLA in healthy donors. A multiplex PCR was run with 60 Vbeta primers and 13 Jbeta primers. TCRdb keeps only in-frame clones here, not all; method: immunoSEQ multiplex PCR. The sample contains tens of thousands of clones, roughly 79% of which appear only once. Specimen: PBMCs. The receptors were gathered from a man between 45 and 60 years old in good health and CMV-seronegative.

The chain links TRBV28 to TRBJ2-7; D not resolved. Germline-derived CDR1 and CDR2 are MDHEN and SYDVKM. With 7 bases removed from V and 2 bases from J, the gap between germline ends came to 12 bases. The CDR3 runs 13 residues. The CDR3 spells CASTTPPPYEQYF. The CDR3 DNA follows: TGTGCCAGCACGACACCTCCGCCCTACGAGCAGTACTTC.

This chain uses TRBV29-1 with TRBJ2-6; D might be TRBD2 (6 bases). The CDR3 consists of 15 residues. Trimming pared 7 bases from V and 4 bases from J, leaving 17 bases between. Germline CDR1 and CDR2: SQVTM and ANQGSEA. For the CDR3, the DNA is TGCAGCGCTCGCGGGGAACGTTTAGGGGCCAACGTCCTGACTTTC. It codes for CSARGERLGANVLTF.

This chain joins TRBV6-4 and TRBJ1-1, with D unresolved. The germline V gene has CDR1 MRHNA and CDR2 SNTAGT. The CDR3 is 13 amino acids. V lost 3 bases and J 1 base, leaving 6 bases between the germline ends. The CDR3 loop reads CASSERENTEAFF. The CDR3 region has the DNA TGTGCCAGCAGTGAGCGGGAGAACACTGAAGCTTTCTTT.

The rearrangement links TRBV15 to TRBJ2-1; 10 nucleotides match TRBD2. V was clipped by 0 bases and J by 5 bases; unmatched bases: 1. Germline V CDR1 and CDR2: LNHNV, YYDKDF (reference sequence). This CDR3 has 15 residues. CDR3 nucleotides: TGTGCCACCAGCAGAGATCTAGCGGGGGACAATGAGCAGTTCTTC. Protein sequence: CATSRDLAGDNEQFF.

The chain links TRBV6-5 to TRBJ2-5; 9 bases line up with TRBD2. The CDR3 runs to 15 residues. J was trimmed by 5 bases and V by 5 bases; bases with no gene match: 9. Germline V gene sequence: CDR1 MNHEY, CDR2 SVGAGI. The DNA of the CDR3 is TGTGCCAGCAGTGACTTCCTAGCGGGGTTTGAGACCCAGTACTTC. Amino acids: CASSDFLAGFETQYF.

This sequence joins TRBV5-1 and TRBJ1-3; 8 bases fit TRBD1. The germline V gene has CDR1 SGHRS and CDR2 YFSETQ. The CDR3 extends over 14 amino acids. V lost 3 bases, J lost 2 bases, and 1 base stayed unmatched. CDR3 sequence: CASSSDRAGNTIYF. The CDR3 DNA sequence: TGCGCCAGCAGCTCGGACAGGGCTGGAAACACCATATATTTT.

The chain is built from TRBV7-8 and TRBJ2-6, with D maybe TRBD1 (6 bases). CDR3 length: 17 residues. The germline V and J ends were trimmed by 5 bases and 1 base, with 15 bases remaining between them. The V gene's germline CDR1 is SGHVS and CDR2 FQNEAQ. In DNA, the CDR3 is TGTGCCAGCAGCCAACAGGGCTTCCCTTCTGGGGCCAACGTCCTGACTTTC. Translated: CASSQQGFPSGANVLTF.

This clone was observed a single time. This chain uses TRBV5-1 with TRBJ2-1; tentative D call: TRBD2 (5 bases). There are 14 residues in the CDR3. Trimming cost V 4 bases and J 5 bases, with 13 bases left between them. CDR1 is SGHRS and CDR2 is YFSETQ in the germline V gene. For the CDR3, the DNA is TGCGCCAGCAGCCGGCCCGGGGAAAACAATGAGCAGTTCTTC. Its translation: CASSRPGENNEQFF.

The V gene is TRBV6-5, the J gene TRBJ2-7, with 7 bases aligning to TRBD1. V lost 5 bases, J lost 3 bases, and 10 bases stayed unmatched. The CDR3 contains 15 residues. Germline V gene lookup returns CDR1 MNHEY and CDR2 SVGAGI. The CDR3 nucleotides read TGTGCCAGCAGTATCTCGACCGGGACAGTCTACGAGCAGTACTTC. This translates into CASSISTGTVYEQYF.

This sequence joins TRBV5-6 and TRBJ2-3; 7 bases match TRBD1. V was clipped by 0 bases and J by 5 bases; unmatched bases: 3. The CDR3 contains 14 residues. CDR1 is SGHDT, CDR2 YYEEEE, per germline. This CDR3 reads CASSLGQGGDTQYF. For the CDR3, the DNA is TGTGCCAGCAGCTTGGGACAGGGTGGAGATACGCAGTATTTT.

This clone has just a few counts. V usage is TRBV5-1 and J usage is TRBJ1-1, with 10 bases identical to TRBD1. Germline V gene sequence: CDR1 SGHRS, CDR2 YFSETQ. With 3 bases clipped from V and 5 bases from J, the junction kept 7 bases outside the gene matches. This CDR3 has 15 amino acids. The CDR3 region has the DNA TGCGCCAGCAGCTGGTCAAGGACAGGGGGAACTGAAGCTTTCTTT. Its protein is CASSWSRTGGTEAFF. The full variable domain, rest sourced from reference TRBV5-1 and TRBJ1-1, is KAGVTQTPRYLIKTRGQQVTLSCSPISGHRSVSWYQQTPGQGLQFLFEYFSETQRNKGNFPGRFSGRQFSNSRSEMNVSTLELGDSALYLCASSWSRTGGTEAFFGQGTRLTVV.

This clone is a singleton in its sample. This chain joins TRBV7-2 and TRBJ2-2; 12 positions agree with TRBD2. Looked up from germline, CDR1 is SGHTA and CDR2 is FQGNSA. V shed 4 bases and J 0 bases; nucleotides not matched to a gene: 6. The CDR3 spans 18 residues. The CDR3: CASSSLAGGRANTGELFF. The CDR3 DNA reads TGTGCCAGCAGCTCACTAGCGGGGGGCCGGGCGAACACCGGGGAGCTGTTTTTT. Drawing the rest from reference TRBV7-2 and TRBJ2-2, the complete variable domain is GAGVSQSPSNKVTEKGKDVELRCDPISGHTALYWYRQSLGQGLEFLIYFQGNSAPDKSGLPSDRFSAERTGGSVSTLTIQRTQQEDSAVYLCASSSLAGGRANTGELFFGEGSRLTVL.

The chain carries TRBV19 and TRBJ2-2, with TRBD2 as a possible D gene (7 bases). This CDR3 comprises 16 residues. Trimming stripped 7 bases from V and 5 bases from J, with 20 bases between. The germline CDR1 and CDR2 sequences are LNHDA and SQIVND (reference sequence). The CDR3 spells CASKEDAGALTGELFF. CDR3 nucleotides: TGTGCCAGTAAAGAAGACGCGGGGGCCCTGACCGGGGAGCTGTTTTTT.

The V call is TRBV27, the J call TRBJ1-5; D not resolved. This CDR3 contains 13 residues. V lost 7 bases, J lost 3 bases, and 10 bases lay in between. Germline CDR1 reads MNHEY; CDR2 reads SMNVEV (reference sequence). Written as DNA, the CDR3 is TGTGCCAGCACCGGGGATCCCAATCAGCCCCAGCATTTT. Protein: CASTGDPNQPQHF.

The CDR3 loop is CASRLRADTQYF. The DNA for the CDR3 is TGTGCCAGCAGGCTCAGGGCAGATACGCAGTATTTT. The gene calls are TRBV28 and TRBJ2-3; TRBD1 is a possible D gene (5 bases). The CDR3 totals 12 residues. V was cut by 6 bases and J by 4 bases, with 8 bases left in between. Germline lookup yields CDR1 MDHEN and CDR2 SYDVKM.

The chain carries TRBV23-1 and TRBJ1-2; 7 bases match TRBD1. TRBV23-1 is annotated as an ORF whose role is uncertain. Unmatched junction bases numbered 12, after V lost 7 bases and J lost 1 base. This CDR3 region has 16 residues. CDR3 sequence reads: CASTTGVVEFNYGYTF. CDR3 DNA sequence: TGCGCCAGCACTACAGGGGTAGTTGAGTTTAACTATGGCTACACCTTC.

The CDR3 protein is CASSLVAGTGNNEQFF. CDR3 sequence (DNA): TGTGCCAGCAGCTTAGTGGCCGGGACAGGGAACAATGAGCAGTTCTTC. The chain couples TRBV7-2 to TRBJ2-1; 9 bases align to TRBD1. The V segment lost 1 base and the J segment 5 bases; nucleotides outside the gene matches: 6. Germline CDR1 SGHTA, CDR2 FQGNSA. This CDR3 is built from 16 residues.

V usage is TRBV9 and J usage is TRBJ2-1; the D gene is possibly TRBD2 (5 bases). The ends were cut back, 2 bases at V and 9 bases at J, with 15 bases in the middle. The V gene's germline CDR1 is SGDLS and CDR2 YYNGEE. This CDR3 is 14 amino acids long. CDR3 in amino acids: CASSVRDIVGEQFF. The CDR3 DNA is TGTGCCAGCAGCGTCCGGGATATCGTTGGTGAGCAGTTCTTC.

The chain recombines TRBV7-2 with TRBJ1-6; D may be TRBD1 (5 bases). Trimming cost V 1 base and J 5 bases, with 12 bases left between them. CDR3 length: 16 residues. CDR1 is SGHTA, CDR2 FQGNSA, per germline. For the CDR3, the DNA is TGTGCCAGCAGCTTAGGGAAGGCAGGGAATAATTCACCCCTCCACTTT. As protein: CASSLGKAGNNSPLHF.

The chain is built from TRBV7-8 and TRBJ1-2; 11 bases line up with TRBD1. Germline lookup yields CDR1 SGHVS and CDR2 FQNEAQ. The CDR3 is 15 amino acids. V lost 5 bases to trimming and J lost 6 bases; unmatched junction nucleotides: 8. The CDR3 DNA reads TGTGCCAGCAGCCCGCCGGGACAGGGGGTCGATGGCTACACCTTC. Amino acid sequence: CASSPPGQGVDGYTF.

This sequence joins TRBV7-2 and TRBJ2-5; 8 nucleotides match TRBD2. This CDR3 contains 16 residues. The germline V gene encodes CDR1 SGHTA and CDR2 FQGNSA. Losses at the gene ends were 5 bases for V and 5 bases for J; bases not matched to a gene: 13. The CDR3 coding sequence is TGTGCCAGCAGCACAGGCGGGGGGCCAGGTACGGAGACCCAGTACTTC. Its protein product is CASSTGGGPGTETQYF.

This clone was picked up a small number of times. The rearrangement uses TRBV2 and TRBJ2-7; D is unclear. CDR3 length: 14 amino acids. The V and J ends lost 3 bases and 3 bases respectively, with 12 bases between them. Germline V lookup: CDR1 SNHLY, CDR2 FYNNEI. The CDR3 DNA reads as TGTGCCAGCAGTGAGGTCGGCGGTTTCTACGAGCAGTACTTC. As protein: CASSEVGGFYEQYF.

The chain combines TRBV5-4 with TRBJ2-3; D is perhaps TRBD1 (5 bases). The CDR3 extends over 15 amino acids. Germline CDR1 is SGHNT and CDR2 is YYREEE (reference sequence). The V end lost 0 bases, the J end lost 0 bases, and 8 bases lay between the germline ends. CDR3: CASSLAAGSTDTQYF. CDR3 DNA sequence: TGTGCCAGCAGCTTGGCGGCAGGGAGCACAGATACGCAGTATTTT.

This sequence joins TRBV11-3 and TRBJ1-4; 8 bases map to TRBD1. Per germline, CDR1 SGHNT and CDR2 YENEEA. CDR3 length: 15 amino acids. J was trimmed by 5 bases and V by 9 bases; bases with no gene match: 11. Written as DNA, the CDR3 is TGTGCCAGGACAGGGGAATATGATAAGAATGAAAAACTGTTTTTT. It encodes CARTGEYDKNEKLFF.

The CDR3 DNA sequence: TGTGCCAGCAGCCACCCAAACGGGGGTACGGGGGATGGGGAAAAACTGTTTTTT. Translation: CASSHPNGGTGDGEKLFF. The chain couples TRBV4-2 to TRBJ1-4; maybe TRBD1 (5 bases). The CDR3 consists of 18 residues. Germline CDR1 reads LGHNA; CDR2 reads YNFKEQ. The V end lost 3 bases, the J end lost 8 bases, and 25 bases lay between the germline ends.

The V and J genes are TRBV2 and TRBJ2-5; TRBD1 aligns across 10 bases. Germline CDR1 is SNHLY and CDR2 is FYNNEI. This CDR3 is built from 14 residues. Losses at the gene ends were 6 bases for V and 0 bases for J; bases not matched to a gene: 1. The CDR3 loop reads CASRGTGDQETQYF. For the CDR3, the DNA is TGTGCCAGCAGGGGGACAGGGGACCAAGAGACCCAGTACTTC. Drawing the rest from reference TRBV2 and TRBJ2-5, the complete variable domain is EPEVTQTPSHQVTQMGQEVILRCVPISNHLYFYWYRQILGQKVEFLVSFYNNEISEKSEIFDDQFSVERPDGSNFTLKIRSTKLEDSAMYFCASRGTGDQETQYFGPGTRLLVL.